This entry features one T cell receptor (beta chain) sequence. Its cognate antigen is unknown. The data derive from a study of vaccination effects on CD4 cells after COVID-19. Data came from immunoSEQ multiplex PCR; TCRdb stores just in-frame clones and leaves some out. The profile covers about 36,000 clones, with around 69% appearing a single time and about 18% taken by the ten largest. CDR3 length equals 19 residues. Antigen-specific CD4+ T cells were first expanded with viral peptide pools by the ViraFEST assay and only then sequenced. With roughly 10 days of culture completed, CD4+ T cells were isolated. Infection with SARS-CoV-2 occurred in the person between March and December 2020, and PCR confirmed it. On day 3 and again on day 7, half the medium was replaced with IL-2 medium.

This TCR derives from a human donor who had a prior SARS-CoV-2 infection. The chain couples TRBV12-2 to TRBJ2-1; TRBD2 is the table's D call and was not checked against the DNA. TRBV12-2 is flagged as a pseudogene. The source was CD4+ T cells from PBMCs cultured with HCoV-NL63 spike peptides, collected before COVID-19 vaccination. The DNA for the CDR3 is TGTGCAAGTCGCTACGGACTAGCGGGAGAAGGAGACTCCTACAATGAGCAGTTCTTC. Translated: CASRYGLAGEGDSYNEQFF.